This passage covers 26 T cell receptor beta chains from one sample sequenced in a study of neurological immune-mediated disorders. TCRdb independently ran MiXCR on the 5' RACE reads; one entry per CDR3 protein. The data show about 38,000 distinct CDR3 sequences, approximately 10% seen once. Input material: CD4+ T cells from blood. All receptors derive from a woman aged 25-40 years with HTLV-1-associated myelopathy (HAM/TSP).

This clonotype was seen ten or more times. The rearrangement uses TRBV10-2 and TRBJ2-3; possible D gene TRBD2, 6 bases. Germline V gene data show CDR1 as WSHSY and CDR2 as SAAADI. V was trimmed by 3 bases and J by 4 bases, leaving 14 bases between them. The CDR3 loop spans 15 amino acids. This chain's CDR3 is CASSDREVAADTQYF. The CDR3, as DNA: TGCGCCAGCAGTGATCGAGAGGTAGCGGCAGATACGCAGTATTTT.

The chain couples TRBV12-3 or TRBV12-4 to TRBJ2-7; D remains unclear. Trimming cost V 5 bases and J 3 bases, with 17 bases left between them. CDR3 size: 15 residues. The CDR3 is CASSLRQRTVYEQYF. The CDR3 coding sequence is TGTGCCAGCAGTCTACGGCAGAGAACCGTCTACGAGCAGTACTTC.

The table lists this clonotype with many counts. The CDR3 spells CASSLGSGTGKNTEAFF. The CDR3 DNA follows: TGCGCCAGCAGCTTGGGGTCCGGGACAGGGAAGAACACTGAAGCTTTCTTT. The chain is built from TRBV5-1 and TRBJ1-1, with 9 bases fitting TRBD1. Germline CDR1 reads SGHRS; CDR2 reads YFSETQ. The CDR3 has 17 amino acids. Trimming cost V 0 bases and J 1 base; bases outside gene matches: 7.

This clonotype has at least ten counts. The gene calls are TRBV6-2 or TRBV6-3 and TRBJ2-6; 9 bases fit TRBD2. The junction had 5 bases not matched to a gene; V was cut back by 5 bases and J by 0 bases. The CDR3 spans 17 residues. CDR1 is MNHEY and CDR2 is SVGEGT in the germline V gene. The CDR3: CASSIAGVVSGANVLTF. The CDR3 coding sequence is TGTGCCAGCAGTATAGCGGGGGTGGTCTCTGGGGCCAACGTCCTGACTTTC.

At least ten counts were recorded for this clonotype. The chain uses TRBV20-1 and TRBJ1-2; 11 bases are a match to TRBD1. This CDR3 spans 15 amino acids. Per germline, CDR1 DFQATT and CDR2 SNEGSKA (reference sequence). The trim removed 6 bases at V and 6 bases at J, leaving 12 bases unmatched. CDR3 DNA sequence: TGCAGTGCAGCGCGTCCGGGACAGGGGGGAGATGGCTACACCTTC. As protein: CSAARPGQGGDGYTF.

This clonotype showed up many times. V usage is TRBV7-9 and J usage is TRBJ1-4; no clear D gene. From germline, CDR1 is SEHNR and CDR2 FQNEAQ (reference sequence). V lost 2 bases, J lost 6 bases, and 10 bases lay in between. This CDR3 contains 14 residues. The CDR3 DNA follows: TGTGCCAGCAGCTTATTAGCCAGAGATGAAAAACTGTTTTTT. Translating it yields CASSLLARDEKLFF.

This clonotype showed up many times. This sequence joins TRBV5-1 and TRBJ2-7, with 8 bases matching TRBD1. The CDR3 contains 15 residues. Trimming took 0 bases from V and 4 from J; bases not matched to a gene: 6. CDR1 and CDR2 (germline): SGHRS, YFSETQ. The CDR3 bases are TGCGCCAGCAGCTTGGGACAGGGGCTGAAATACGAGCAGTACTTC. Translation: CASSLGQGLKYEQYF.

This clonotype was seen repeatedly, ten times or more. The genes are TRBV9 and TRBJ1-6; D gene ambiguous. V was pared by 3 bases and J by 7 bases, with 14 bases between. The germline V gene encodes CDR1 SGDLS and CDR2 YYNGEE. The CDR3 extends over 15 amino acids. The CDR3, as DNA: TGTGCCAGCAGCGCCGCGGATGGAAGGAATTCACCCCTCCACTTT. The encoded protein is CASSAADGRNSPLHF.

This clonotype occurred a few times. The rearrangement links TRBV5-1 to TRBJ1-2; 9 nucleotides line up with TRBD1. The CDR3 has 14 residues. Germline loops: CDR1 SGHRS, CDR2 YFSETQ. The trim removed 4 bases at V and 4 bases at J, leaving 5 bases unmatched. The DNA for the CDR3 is TGCGCCAGCAGCCACGACAGGGGGACCTATGGCTACACCTTC. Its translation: CASSHDRGTYGYTF.

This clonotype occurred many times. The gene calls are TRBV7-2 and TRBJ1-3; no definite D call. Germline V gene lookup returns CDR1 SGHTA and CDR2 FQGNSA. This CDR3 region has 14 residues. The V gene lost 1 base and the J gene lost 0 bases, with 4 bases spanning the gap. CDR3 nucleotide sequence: TGTGCCAGCAGCTTAGGCCACTCTGGAAACACCATATATTTT. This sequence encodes CASSLGHSGNTIYF.

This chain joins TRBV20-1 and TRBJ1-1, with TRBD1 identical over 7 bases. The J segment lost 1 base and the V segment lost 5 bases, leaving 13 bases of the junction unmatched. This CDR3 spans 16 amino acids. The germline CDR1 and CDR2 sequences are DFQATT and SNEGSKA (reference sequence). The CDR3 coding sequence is TGCAGTGCTGGAAAGGGGGCGCTTTCCGGGAACACTGAAGCTTTCTTT. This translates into CSAGKGALSGNTEAFF.

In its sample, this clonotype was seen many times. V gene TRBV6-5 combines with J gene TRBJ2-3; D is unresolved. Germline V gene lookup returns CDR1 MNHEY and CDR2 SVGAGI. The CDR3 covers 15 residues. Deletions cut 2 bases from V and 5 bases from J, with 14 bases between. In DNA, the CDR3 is TGTGCCAGCAGTTACGAGCCGTCGTGGGGAGATACGCAGTATTTT. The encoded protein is CASSYEPSWGDTQYF.

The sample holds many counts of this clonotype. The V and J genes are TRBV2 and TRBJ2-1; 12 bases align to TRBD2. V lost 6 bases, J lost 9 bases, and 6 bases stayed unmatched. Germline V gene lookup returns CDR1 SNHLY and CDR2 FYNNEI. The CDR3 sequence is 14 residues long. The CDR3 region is CASRLAGGPREQFF. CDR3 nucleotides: TGTGCCAGCAGGCTAGCGGGGGGGCCTCGTGAGCAGTTCTTC.

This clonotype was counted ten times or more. The CDR3 sequence: CASSTTPSGYEQYF. DNA for the CDR3: TGCGCCAGCAGCACGACCCCGAGCGGCTACGAGCAGTACTTC. V is TRBV5-1 and J is TRBJ2-7, with D perhaps TRBD2 (5 bases). The CDR3 loop spans 14 amino acids. Germline loops: CDR1 SGHRS, CDR2 YFSETQ. Between the trimmed V and J ends, which lost 4 bases and 3 bases, there was a span of 14 bases.

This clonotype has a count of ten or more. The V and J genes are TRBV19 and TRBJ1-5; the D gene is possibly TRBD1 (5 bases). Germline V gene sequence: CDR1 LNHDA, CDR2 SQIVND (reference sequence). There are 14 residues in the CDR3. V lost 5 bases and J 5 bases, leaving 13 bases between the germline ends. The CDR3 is CASSVPGRDQPQHF. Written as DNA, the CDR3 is TGTGCCAGTAGTGTGCCGGGGCGCGATCAGCCCCAGCATTTT.

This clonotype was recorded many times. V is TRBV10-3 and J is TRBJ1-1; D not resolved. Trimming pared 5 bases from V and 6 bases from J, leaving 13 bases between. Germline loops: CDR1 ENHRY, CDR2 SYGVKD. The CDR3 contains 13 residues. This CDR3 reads CAISHRGNAEAFF. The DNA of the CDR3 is TGTGCCATCAGTCATCGAGGCAACGCTGAAGCTTTCTTT.

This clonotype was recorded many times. DNA of the CDR3: TGTGCCAGCAGCTTAAGGTTTCTGGGGACAGGGTCGAATGAAAAACTGTTTTTT. Protein sequence: CASSLRFLGTGSNEKLFF. The rearrangement links TRBV7-8 to TRBJ1-4, with 9 bases identical to TRBD1. The CDR3 has 18 amino acids. The V and J ends lost 2 bases and 5 bases, in that order; junction bases with no gene match: 12. The germline V gene encodes CDR1 SGHVS and CDR2 FQNEAQ.

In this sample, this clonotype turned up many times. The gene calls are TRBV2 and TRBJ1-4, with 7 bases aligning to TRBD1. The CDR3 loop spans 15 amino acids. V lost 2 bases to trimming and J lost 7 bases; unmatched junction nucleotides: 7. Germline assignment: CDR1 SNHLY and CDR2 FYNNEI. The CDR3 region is CASSEYRQGREKLFF. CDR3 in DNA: TGTGCCAGCAGTGAATACCGACAGGGTCGTGAAAAACTGTTTTTT.

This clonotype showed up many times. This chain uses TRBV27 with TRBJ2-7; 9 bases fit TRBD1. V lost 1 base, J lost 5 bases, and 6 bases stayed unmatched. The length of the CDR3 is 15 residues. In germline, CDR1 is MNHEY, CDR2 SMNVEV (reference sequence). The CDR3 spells CASSLLGQGHHEQYF. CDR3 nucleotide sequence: TGTGCCAGCAGTTTATTGGGACAGGGTCACCACGAGCAGTACTTC.

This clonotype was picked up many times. The CDR3 nucleotides are TGCGCCAGCAGCGAACCCGGCGGTGAAGCTTTCTTT. The encoded protein is CASSEPGGEAFF. J is TRBJ1-1 and V is TRBV5-1; no clear D. CDR3 length: 12 amino acids. V was clipped by 4 bases and J by 7 bases, with 11 bases between them. CDR1 and CDR2 from the germline V gene are SGHRS and YFSETQ.

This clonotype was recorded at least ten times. CDR3 loop: CSAIIGTTNEKLFF. CDR3 nucleotide sequence: TGCAGTGCTATTATAGGAACAACTAATGAAAAACTGTTTTTT. The rearrangement uses TRBV20-1 and TRBJ1-4; the D is unclear. V was trimmed by 4 bases and J by 0 bases, leaving 9 bases between them. The length of the CDR3 is 14 residues. Germline loops: CDR1 DFQATT, CDR2 SNEGSKA (reference sequence).

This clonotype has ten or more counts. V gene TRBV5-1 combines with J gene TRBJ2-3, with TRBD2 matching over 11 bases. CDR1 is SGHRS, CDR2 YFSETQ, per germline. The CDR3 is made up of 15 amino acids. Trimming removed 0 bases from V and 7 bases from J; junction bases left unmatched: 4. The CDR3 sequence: CASSLGLAGSNTQYF. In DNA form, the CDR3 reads TGCGCCAGCAGCTTGGGACTAGCGGGGTCCAATACGCAGTATTTT.

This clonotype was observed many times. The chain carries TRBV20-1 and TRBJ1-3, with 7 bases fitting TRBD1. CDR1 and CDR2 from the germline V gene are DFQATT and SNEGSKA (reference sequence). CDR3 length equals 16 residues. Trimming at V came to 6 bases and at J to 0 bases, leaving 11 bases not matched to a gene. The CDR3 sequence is CSAVKGGQSSGNTIYF. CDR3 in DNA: TGCAGTGCCGTGAAGGGGGGACAGAGCTCTGGAAACACCATATATTTT.

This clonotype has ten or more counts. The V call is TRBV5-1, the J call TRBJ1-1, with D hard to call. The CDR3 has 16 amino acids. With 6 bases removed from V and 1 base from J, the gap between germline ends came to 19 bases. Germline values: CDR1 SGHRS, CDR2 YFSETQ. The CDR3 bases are TGCGCCAGCAACCCTCTCGCTTCAGCAGGGAACACTGAAGCTTTCTTT. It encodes CASNPLASAGNTEAFF.

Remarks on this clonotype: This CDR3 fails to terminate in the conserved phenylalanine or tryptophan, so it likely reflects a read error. Written as DNA, the CDR3 is TGTGCCAGCAGCTCAGGACAGGCCCCAAGGGCCAACGTCCTGACTTTA. Protein: CASSSGQAPRANVLTL. This chain links TRBV7-9 with TRBJ2-6; 7 nucleotides align to TRBD1. The CDR3 runs to 16 residues. V was clipped by 4 bases and J by 5 bases; unmatched bases: 8. Germline V gives CDR1 SEHNR, CDR2 FQNEAQ (reference sequence).

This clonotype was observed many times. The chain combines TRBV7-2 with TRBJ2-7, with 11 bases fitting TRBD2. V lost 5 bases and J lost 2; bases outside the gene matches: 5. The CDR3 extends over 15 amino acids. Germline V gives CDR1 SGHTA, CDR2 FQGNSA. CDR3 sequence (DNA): TGTGCCAGCAGCGTACTAGCGGGGGTCCCCTACGAGCAGTACTTC. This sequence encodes CASSVLAGVPYEQYF.